The T cell receptor (beta chain) described here comes from a study of blood T cell repertoires in COVID-19. CDR1 SEHNR and CDR2 FQNEAQ come from the germline V gene (reference sequence). Between the trimmed V and J ends, which lost 4 bases and 0 bases, there was a span of 15 bases. CDR3 size: 16 residues. TCRdb keeps only in-frame clones here, not all; method: immunoSEQ multiplex PCR. The repertoire holds 150,000 to 200,000 clones, with 70% to 85% as singletons. All enrollees were about 18 to 95 years old and from roughly 22 US areas. The chain has TRBV7-9 and TRBJ1-1, with D possibly matching TRBD1 (6 bases). The sequencing sample was made of PBMCs or T cells enriched from blood (not recorded which). The source of this sequence is a woman aged 60-70 years with acute COVID-19. CDR3 sequence (DNA): TGTGCCAGCAGCTCGACGCAGGGGACCCTGAACACTGAAGCTTTCTTT. This encodes CASSSTQGTLNTEAFF.